This T cell receptor beta chain came from a study of chemoradiotherapy in HPV16-positive cancers. Study-level points and caveats: Non-HPV-specific T cells did not expand in tumors during treatment, whereas candidate HPV-specific clones and E7-related motifs did.

Profiled with immunoSEQ multiplex PCR; TCRdb holds only in-frame clones, not every one. The data hold roughly 9,300 clones, with more than 60% observed a single time. The CDR3 has 14 residues. V was trimmed by 2 bases and J by 4 bases, leaving 11 bases between them. Germline V CDR1 and CDR2: MNHEY, SVGAGI. Comments on this clone: What it recognizes is unknown.

The chain recombines TRBV6-5 with TRBJ1-1; possibly TRBD1 for D (5 bases). Collection of the sample occurred from a patient who underwent chemoradiotherapy. This TCR came from a human donor with HPV-associated anogenital cancer. The CDR3 sequence: CASSYGGGGTEAFF. The CDR3 DNA reads as TGTGCCAGCAGTTACGGTGGGGGGGGCACTGAAGCTTTCTTT.